The T cell receptor beta chain under discussion was sequenced for a study of T cell repertoires in cytomegalovirus infection. About the research overall: An indication of both CMV infection and matching HLA type came from public TCR beta signatures.

TCRdb independently ran MiXCR on the reads; one entry per CDR3 protein. Counted here are about 500,000 distinct CDR3 sequences, roughly a third occurring once; the ten biggest clones make up 17%. Of note for this clonotype: No antigen is known for it.

Study-level findings and limits: CMV carriers with the relevant HLA were identified by cumulative public TCR beta family frequency.

Germline CDR1 is KGHSH and CDR2 is LQKENI. The V gene lost 3 bases and the J gene lost 4 bases, with 9 bases spanning the gap. This CDR3 comprises 13 residues. The TCR sequence derives from a human donor in good health (CMV status not recorded). Some clones in this sample may be carry-over from other donors' samples. The chain has TRBV18 and TRBJ1-1; a possible D gene is TRBD1 (5 bases). The source material was cultured PBMCs, sampled from culture after CMV antigen stimulation. In DNA form, the CDR3 reads TGTGCCAGCTCACCGGGACCAACCACTGAAGCTTTCTTT. Residues: CASSPGPTTEAFF.